These T cell receptor beta chains were read from a single sample in a study of glioma-infiltrating T cells. MiXCR, applied by TCRdb to the multiplex PCR reads, yields one record per CDR3 protein. This table holds about 130,000 distinct CDR3 sequences, around a quarter found once. Sequenced sample: glioma tissue, nonneoplastic brain tissue, or PBMCs (not recorded which). The receptors were sampled from a human donor with low-grade glioma or glioblastoma, undergoing nonglioma brain surgery, or in good health (not recorded which). The CDR3 runs from the conserved cysteine through the conserved F or W. Each record gives: CDR3 protein, CDR3 DNA, clone size, V gene, D gene, J gene. The D gene is left open where the match is weak. Expanded clones get a size class; other rows say once, few or many, or leave the size out.

CASSPRGDYPEAFF | TGTGCCAGCAGTCCACGGGGAGACTACCCTGAAGCTTTCTTT | few | TRBV12-3/TRBV12-4 | - | TRBJ1-1
CATGRGTDANTWELFF | TGTGCCACCGGGCGAGGGACAGACGCGAACACCTGGGAGCTGTTTTTT | - | TRBV24-1 | TRBD1 | TRBJ2-2
CASSSLGRDYGYTF | TGTGCCAGCAGCTCTCTGGGCAGGGATTATGGCTACACCTTC | - | TRBV6-1 | - | TRBJ1-2
CASSLSVLGQGEYTGELFF | TGTGCCAGCAGCCTGTCAGTACTAGGACAGGGGGAATACACCGGGGAGCTGTTTTTT | few | TRBV14 | TRBD1 | TRBJ2-2
CASSLTTGKIYSQYF | TGTGCCAGCAGCTTAACGACAGGGAAGATATATTCGCAGTATTTT | - | TRBV7-9 | TRBD1 | TRBJ2-3
CASSRGDRELFF | TGTGCCAGCAGCCGTGGGGATCGGGAGCTGTTTTTT | - | TRBV14 | - | TRBJ2-2
CSASPRGKAYTDTQYF | TGCAGTGCTAGCCCTCGGGGGAAAGCGTACACAGATACGCAGTATTTT | - | TRBV20-1 | - | TRBJ2-3
CASSRGQDIYGYTF | TGTGCCAGCAGTAGGGGACAGGATATCTATGGCTACACCTTC | few | TRBV2 | TRBD1 | TRBJ1-2
CASSRGGSGNTIYF | TGTGCCAGCAGTCGAGGGGGCTCTGGAAACACCATATATTTT | few | TRBV12-3/TRBV12-4 | - | TRBJ1-3
CASSLALEAFF | TGTGCCAGCAGCTTGGCACTAGAAGCTTTCTTT | many | TRBV7-9 | - | TRBJ1-1
CSAVQGNTEAFF | TGCAGTGCTGTACAGGGGAACACTGAAGCTTTCTTT | many | TRBV20-1 | - | TRBJ1-1
CAAGGDSPLHF | TGTGCCGCCGGGGGGGATTCACCCCTCCACTTT | many | TRBV6-1 | - | TRBJ1-6
CASSLTSGGLRKEQFF | TGTGCCAGCAGCCTCACTAGCGGGGGCCTCCGGAAGGAGCAGTTCTTC | - | TRBV3-1 | TRBD2 | TRBJ2-1
CASSIDNRGISGNTIYF | TGTGCCAGTAGTATAGATAATAGGGGAATCTCTGGAAACACCATATATTTT | - | TRBV19 | - | TRBJ1-3
CASKSQDYGYTF | TGTGCCAGCAAGTCCCAGGACTATGGCTACACCTTC | many | TRBV6-1 | - | TRBJ1-2
CASSWPERGEAFF | TGTGCCAGCAGTTGGCCCGAAAGGGGTGAAGCTTTCTTT | many | TRBV6-2/TRBV6-3 | - | TRBJ1-1